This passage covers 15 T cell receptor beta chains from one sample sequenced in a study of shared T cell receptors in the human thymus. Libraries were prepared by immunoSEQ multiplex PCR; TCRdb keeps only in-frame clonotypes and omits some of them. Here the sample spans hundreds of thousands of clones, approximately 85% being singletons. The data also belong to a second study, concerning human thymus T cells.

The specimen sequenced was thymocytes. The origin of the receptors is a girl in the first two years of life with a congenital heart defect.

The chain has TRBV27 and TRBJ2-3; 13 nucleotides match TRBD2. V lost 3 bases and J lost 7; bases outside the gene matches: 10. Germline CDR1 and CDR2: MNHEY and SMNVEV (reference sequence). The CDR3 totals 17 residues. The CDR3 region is CASSFTSGGATGNTQYF. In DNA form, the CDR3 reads TGTGCCAGCAGTTTTACTAGCGGGGGGGCCACTGGGAATACGCAGTATTTT.

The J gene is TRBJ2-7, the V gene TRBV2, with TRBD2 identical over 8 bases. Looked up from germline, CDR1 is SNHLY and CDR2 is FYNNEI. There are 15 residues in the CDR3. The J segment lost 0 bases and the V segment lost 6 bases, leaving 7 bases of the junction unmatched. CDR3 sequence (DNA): TGTGCCAGCAGCCCCCTCAGCGGGGGCTCCTACGAGCAGTACTTC. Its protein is CASSPLSGGSYEQYF.

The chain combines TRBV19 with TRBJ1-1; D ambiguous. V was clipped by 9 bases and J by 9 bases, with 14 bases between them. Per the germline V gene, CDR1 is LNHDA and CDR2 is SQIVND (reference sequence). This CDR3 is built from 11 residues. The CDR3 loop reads CASLGGLKAFF. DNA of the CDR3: TGTGCCAGCCTGGGAGGGCTAAAAGCTTTCTTT.

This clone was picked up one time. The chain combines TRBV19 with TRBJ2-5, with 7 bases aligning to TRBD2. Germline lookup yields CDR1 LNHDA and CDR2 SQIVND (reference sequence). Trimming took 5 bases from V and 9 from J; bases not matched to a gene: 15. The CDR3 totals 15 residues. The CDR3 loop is CASSGKGGGKCAQYF. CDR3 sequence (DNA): TGTGCCAGTAGTGGCAAGGGCGGGGGTAAATGCGCCCAGTACTTC.

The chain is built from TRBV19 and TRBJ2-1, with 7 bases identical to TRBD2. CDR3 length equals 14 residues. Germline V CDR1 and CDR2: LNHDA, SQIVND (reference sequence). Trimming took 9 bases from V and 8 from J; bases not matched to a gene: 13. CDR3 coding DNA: TGTGCCAGAAAAACGGGGGGACCGTGCCATGAGCAGTTCTTC. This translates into CARKTGGPCHEQFF. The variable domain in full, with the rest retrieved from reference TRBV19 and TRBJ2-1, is DGGITQSPKYLFRKEGQNVTLSCEQNLNHDAMYWYRQDPGQGLRLIYYSQIVNDFQKGDIAEGYSVSREKKESFPLTVTSAQKNPTAFYLCARKTGGPCHEQFFGPGTRLTVL.

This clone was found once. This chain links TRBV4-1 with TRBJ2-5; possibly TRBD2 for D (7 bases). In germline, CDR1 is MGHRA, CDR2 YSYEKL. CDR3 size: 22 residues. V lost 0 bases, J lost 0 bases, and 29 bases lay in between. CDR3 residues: CASSQDSGGGGGRGGYQETQYF. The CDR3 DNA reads TGCGCCAGCAGCCAAGATAGTGGAGGGGGAGGGGGTAGAGGGGGGTACCAAGAGACCCAGTACTTC.

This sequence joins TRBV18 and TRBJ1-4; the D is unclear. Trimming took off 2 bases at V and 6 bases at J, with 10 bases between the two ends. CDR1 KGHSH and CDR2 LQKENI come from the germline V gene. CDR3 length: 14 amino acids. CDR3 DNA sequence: TGTGCCAGCTCACCAGAACGACGGGATGAAAAACTGTTTTTT. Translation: CASSPERRDEKLFF.

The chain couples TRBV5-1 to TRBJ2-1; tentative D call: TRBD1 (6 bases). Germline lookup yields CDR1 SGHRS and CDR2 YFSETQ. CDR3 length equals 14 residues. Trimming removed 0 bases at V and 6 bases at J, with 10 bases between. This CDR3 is CASSLGRTVNEQFF. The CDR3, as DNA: TGCGCCAGCAGCTTGGGTAGGACAGTCAATGAGCAGTTCTTC. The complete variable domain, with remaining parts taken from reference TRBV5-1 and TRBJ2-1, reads KAGVTQTPRYLIKTRGQQVTLSCSPISGHRSVSWYQQTPGQGLQFLFEYFSETQRNKGNFPGRFSGRQFSNSRSEMNVSTLELGDSALYLCASSLGRTVNEQFFGPGTRLTVL.

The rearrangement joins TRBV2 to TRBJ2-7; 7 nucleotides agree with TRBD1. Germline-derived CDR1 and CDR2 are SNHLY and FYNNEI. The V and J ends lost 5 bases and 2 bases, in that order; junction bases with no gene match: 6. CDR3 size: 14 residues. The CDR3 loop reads CASSRDRSTYEQYF. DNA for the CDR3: TGTGCCAGCAGTCGGGACAGATCAACCTACGAGCAGTACTTC.

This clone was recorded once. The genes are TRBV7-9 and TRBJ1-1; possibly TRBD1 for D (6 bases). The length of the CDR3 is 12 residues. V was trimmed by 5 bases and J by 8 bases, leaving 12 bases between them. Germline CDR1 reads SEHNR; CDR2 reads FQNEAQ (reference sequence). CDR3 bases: TGTGCCAGCAGCCCCCCGAGGGGGGAAGCTTTCTTT. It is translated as CASSPPRGEAFF.

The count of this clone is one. The CDR3 bases are TGTGCTAGTGGTTTGGTAGAGAGGGTAAAGACCCAGTACTTC. It codes for CASGLVERVKTQYF. The chain links TRBV12-5 to TRBJ2-5; TRBD2 might be the D (5 bases). The CDR3 loop spans 14 amino acids. Looked up from germline, CDR1 is LGHNT and CDR2 is FRNRAP. V lost 0 bases to trimming and J lost 6 bases, with 11 bases between them. The variable domain in full, with the rest retrieved from reference TRBV12-5 and TRBJ2-5, is DARVTQTPRHKVTEMGQEVTMRCQPILGHNTVFWYRQTMMQGLELLAYFRNRAPLDDSGMPKDRFSAEMPDATLATLKIQPSEPRDSAVYFCASGLVERVKTQYFGPGTRLLVL.

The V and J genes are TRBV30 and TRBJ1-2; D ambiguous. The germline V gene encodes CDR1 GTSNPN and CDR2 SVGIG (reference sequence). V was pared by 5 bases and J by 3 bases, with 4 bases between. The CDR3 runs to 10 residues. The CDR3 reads CAWLDYGYTF. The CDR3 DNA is TGTGCCTGGCTCGACTATGGCTACACCTTC.

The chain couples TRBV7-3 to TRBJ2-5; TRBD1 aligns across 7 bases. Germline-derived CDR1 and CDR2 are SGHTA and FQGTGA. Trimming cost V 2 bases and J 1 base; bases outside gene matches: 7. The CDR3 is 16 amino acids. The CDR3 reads CASSLGNWDSQETQYF. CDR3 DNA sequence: TGTGCCAGCAGCTTAGGGAACTGGGACAGCCAAGAGACCCAGTACTTC.

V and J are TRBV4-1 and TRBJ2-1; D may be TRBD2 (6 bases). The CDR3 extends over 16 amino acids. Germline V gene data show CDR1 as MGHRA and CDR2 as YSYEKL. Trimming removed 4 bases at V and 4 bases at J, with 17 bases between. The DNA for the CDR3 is TGCGCCAGCAGCCCGACTAGTCGGGGCTCGTACAATGAGCAGTTCTTC. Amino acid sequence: CASSPTSRGSYNEQFF.

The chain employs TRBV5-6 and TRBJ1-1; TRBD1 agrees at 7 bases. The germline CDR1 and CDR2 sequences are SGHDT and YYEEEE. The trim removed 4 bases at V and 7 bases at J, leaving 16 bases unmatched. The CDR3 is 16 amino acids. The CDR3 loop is CASSDGTDPTYLEAFF. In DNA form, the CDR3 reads TGTGCCAGCAGCGACGGGACAGACCCTACCTACCTTGAAGCTTTCTTT. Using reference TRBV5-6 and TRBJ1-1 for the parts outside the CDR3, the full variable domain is DAGVTQSPTHLIKTRGQQVTLRCSPKSGHDTVSWYQQALGQGPQFIFQYYEEEERQRGNFPDRFSGHQFPNYSSELNVNALLLGDSALYLCASSDGTDPTYLEAFFGQGTRLTVV.